Sequencing of this T cell receptor beta chain was carried out in a study of identical twins. For this clonotype: Its cognate antigen is unknown.

Everyone who donated was a healthy Caucasian. Unique molecular identifiers were present on the cDNA, and a universal primer site came from template switching. TCRdb re-called the 5' RACE reads with MiXCR, one entry per CDR3 protein. Found here are some 710,000 distinct CDR3 sequences, 5.5% to 6.5% of them singletons; the top ten hold 1.5% to 2%. Overall study findings and caveats: Beta out-of-frame twin sharing showed a weaker excess. Conclusions relied on cross-sectional statistical analysis, not following the same donors.

Losses at the gene ends were 5 bases for V and 10 bases for J; bases not matched to a gene: 8. This CDR3 is built from 14 residues. V is TRBV12-3 or TRBV12-4 and J is TRBJ2-1, with 10 bases identical to TRBD2. This TCR derives from a man younger than 30 in good health. The sample taken for sequencing was naive T cells sorted from blood. The CDR3 region is CASSQALLAGEQFF. In DNA form, the CDR3 reads TGTGCCAGCAGTCAGGCCCTACTAGCGGGGGAGCAGTTCTTC.